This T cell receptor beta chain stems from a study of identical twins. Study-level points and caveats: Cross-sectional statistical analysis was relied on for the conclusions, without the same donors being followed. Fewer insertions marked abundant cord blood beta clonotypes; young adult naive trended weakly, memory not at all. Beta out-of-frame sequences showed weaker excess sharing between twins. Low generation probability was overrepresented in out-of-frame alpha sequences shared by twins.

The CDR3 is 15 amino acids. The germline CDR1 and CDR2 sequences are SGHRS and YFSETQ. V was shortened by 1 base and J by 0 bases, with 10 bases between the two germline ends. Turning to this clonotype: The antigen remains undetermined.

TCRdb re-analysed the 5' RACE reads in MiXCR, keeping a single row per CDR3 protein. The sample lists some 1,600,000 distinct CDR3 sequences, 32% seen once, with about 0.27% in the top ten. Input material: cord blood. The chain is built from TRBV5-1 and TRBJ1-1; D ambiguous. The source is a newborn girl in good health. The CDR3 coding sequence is TGCGCCAGCAGCTTGATCTGGGTCCTGAACACTGAAGCTTTCTTT. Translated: CASSLIWVLNTEAFF. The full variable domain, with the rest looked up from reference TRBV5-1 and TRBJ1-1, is KAGVTQTPRYLIKTRGQQVTLSCSPISGHRSVSWYQQTPGQGLQFLFEYFSETQRNKGNFPGRFSGRQFSNSRSEMNVSTLELGDSALYLCASSLIWVLNTEAFFGQGTRLTVV.